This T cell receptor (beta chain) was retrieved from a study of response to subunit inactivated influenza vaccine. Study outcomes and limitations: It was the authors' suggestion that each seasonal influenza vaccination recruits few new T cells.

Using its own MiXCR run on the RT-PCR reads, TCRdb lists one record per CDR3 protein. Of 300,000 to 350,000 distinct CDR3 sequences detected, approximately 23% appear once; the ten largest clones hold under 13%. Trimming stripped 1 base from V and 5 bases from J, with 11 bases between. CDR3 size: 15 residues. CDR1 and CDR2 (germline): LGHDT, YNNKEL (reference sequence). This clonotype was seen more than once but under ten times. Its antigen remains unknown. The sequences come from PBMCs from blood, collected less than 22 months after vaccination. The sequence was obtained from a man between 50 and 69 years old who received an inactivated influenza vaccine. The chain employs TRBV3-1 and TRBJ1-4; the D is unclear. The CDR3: CASSQGRARNEKLFF. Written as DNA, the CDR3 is TGTGCCAGCAGCCAAGGTCGGGCAAGGAATGAAAAACTGTTTTTT.